This entry concerns a single TCR beta chain. Its specificity is not known. Germline V CDR1 and CDR2: SGDLS, YYNGEE. V dropped 6 bases and J dropped 0 bases, with 13 bases sitting between them. The CDR3 spans 14 residues. Method: immunoSEQ multiplex PCR; TCRdb's copy keeps in-frame clones and lacks some. Here the sample spans just under 90,000 clones, nearly 90% being singletons. The source of the sample is a study of T cell responses to AZD1222 COVID-19 vaccine. Study-wide points: Spike was spanned by vaccine-associated CD4 TCRs, which were dominant at 160-218 and 743-854.

The starting material was peripheral blood, obtained on day 0 of AZD1222 vaccination. The chain employs TRBV9 and TRBJ2-7; weak D call: TRBD1 (6 bases). This clonotype was obtained from an adult in good health. This chain's CDR3 is CASTRTDFSYEQYF. As DNA, the CDR3 is TGTGCCAGCACCAGGACAGACTTCTCCTACGAGCAGTACTTC.